The 22 T cell receptor beta chains below were found in one sample sequenced in a study of tumor-infiltrating lymphocytes in oesophageal squamous cell carcinoma. A single record per CDR3 protein comes from TCRdb applying MiXCR to the PCR reads. The table includes over 10,000 distinct CDR3 sequences, 50% to 55% detected once. The sequenced material came from esophageal tumor tissue. The receptor source for this set is a female donor with esophageal squamous cell carcinoma.

This clonotype was seen a handful of times. The V and J genes are TRBV7-2 and TRBJ2-1; D remains ambiguous. The CDR3 sequence is 14 residues long. Germline V gene sequence: CDR1 SGHTA, CDR2 FQGNSA. Deletions cut 1 base from V and 6 bases from J, with 10 bases between. The CDR3 here is CASSLGWLSNEQFF. DNA of the CDR3: TGTGCCAGCAGCTTAGGTTGGCTCTCCAATGAGCAGTTCTTC.

V and J are TRBV7-6 and TRBJ2-2, with TRBD2 identical over 8 bases. The CDR3 extends over 16 amino acids. Trimming removed 5 bases from V and 5 bases from J; junction bases left unmatched: 10. CDR1 is SGHVS, CDR2 FNYEAQ, per germline. The CDR3 protein is CASSRNSGSGTGELFF. CDR3 nucleotides: TGTGCCAGCAGCCGAAACAGCGGGAGCGGGACCGGGGAGCTGTTTTTT.

To note about this clonotype: Because the CDR3 is missing its conserved closing phenylalanine or tryptophan, this is likely a read error. No DNA is shown, since the ends of the CDR3 on it are uncertain; the CDR3 is the one TCRdb lists. The rearrangement joins TRBV7-2 to TRBJ2-6; the table's D gene call, TRBD1, was not cross checked with the DNA. The CDR3 length equals 17 residues, ends included. From germline, CDR1 is SGHTA and CDR2 FQGNSA. CDR3 sequence reads: CASSLGGQTYNEQYFGA.

As for this clonotype: This is likely a read error, given that the CDR3 carries no conserved phenylalanine or tryptophan at its end. Because the CDR3's place on the DNA is in doubt, the DNA is left out and the CDR3 is given as listed by TCRdb. V is TRBV7-3 and J is TRBJ2-5; the table assigns TRBD1, which was not confirmed against the DNA. CDR1 SGHTA and CDR2 FQGTGA come from the germline V gene. The CDR3 is 15 amino acids in total, end residues counted. CDR3 sequence reads: CAGWDSTNYGYTFGS.

The chain carries TRBV7-9 and TRBJ2-1, with D unresolved. CDR3 length equals 14 residues. Germline CDR1 reads SEHNR; CDR2 reads FQNEAQ (reference sequence). With 4 bases removed from V and 0 bases from J, the gap between germline ends came to 7 bases. CDR3 coding DNA: TGTGCCAGCAGCTACCCCTCCTCCTACAATGAGCAGTTCTTC. Its translation is CASSYPSSYNEQFF.

The chain joins TRBV6-8 to TRBJ2-3; unclear D gene. The J call may be incorrect, as the DNA end agrees better with TRBJ2-7. In germline, CDR1 is MNHGY, CDR2 SAAAGT. CDR3 length: 16 residues. The CDR3 DNA reads TGTGCCAGCAGTTATTTTCTGGGTGGCCCTACAAATGAGCAGTACTTC. Translated, it gives CASSYFLGGPTNEQYF.

Many counts were recorded for this clonotype. A much larger clone sits a single nucleotide away, making a read error possible. The chain couples TRBV24-1 to TRBJ2-5, with D hard to call. CDR3 length equals 15 residues. Germline V gives CDR1 KGHDR, CDR2 SFDVKD. V gave up 1 base and J gave up 11 bases, with 19 bases separating them. CDR3 in amino acids: CATSDLEAVSNEQYF. CDR3 coding DNA: TGTGCCACCAGTGATTTAGAGGCAGTATCCAATGAGCAGTACTTC.

This clonotype is judged medium-sized. CDR3: CASSYERWSTDTQYF. The CDR3 nucleotides are TGTGCCAGCAGTTACGAGCGGTGGAGCACAGATACGCAGTATTTT. V usage is TRBV6-6 and J usage is TRBJ2-3; the D gene is possibly TRBD2 (5 bases). The CDR3 extends over 15 amino acids. Germline V gives CDR1 MNHNY, CDR2 SVGAGI (reference sequence). Deletions cut 2 bases from V and 0 bases from J, with 9 bases between.

Many counts were recorded for this clonotype. This chain uses TRBV10-2 with TRBJ2-7, with D unclear. Trimming cost V 6 bases and J 7 bases, with 10 bases left between them. This CDR3 comprises 11 residues. In germline, CDR1 is WSHSY, CDR2 SAAADI. The CDR3 DNA follows: TGCGCCAGCAGCAGTGTGGGGGAGCAGTACTTC. Amino acid sequence: CASSSVGEQYF.

In the case of this clonotype: Its ends do not fully match the called genes, so a read error is possible. V usage is TRBV6-2 or TRBV6-3 and J usage is TRBJ2-5; D is undetermined. Near its end, the DNA agrees better with TRBJ2-7, so the J call may be wrong. Germline V gene sequence: CDR1 MNHEY, CDR2 SVGEGT. This CDR3 has 14 residues. CDR3 DNA: TGTGCCAGCAGTGCTGGCGTGTACTCCTCCGAGCAGTACTTC. Translating gives CASSAGVYSSEQYF.

This chain uses TRBV12-3 or TRBV12-4 with TRBJ2-7; D call uncertain. This CDR3 has 14 amino acids. With 3 bases removed from V and 3 bases from J, the gap between germline ends came to 12 bases. The CDR3 sequence is CASSFSGQYYEQYF. CDR3 coding DNA: TGTGCCAGCAGTTTTTCCGGTCAATACTACGAGCAGTACTTC.

V gene TRBV24-1 combines with J gene TRBJ2-6; unclear D gene. The CDR3 has 16 residues. Germline V lookup: CDR1 KGHDR, CDR2 SFDVKD. Trimming left V 5 bases short and J 1 base short, with 11 bases between. CDR3 region: CATSAGTASGANVLTF. CDR3 DNA: TGTGCCACCAGTGCCGGAACGGCGTCTGGGGCCAACGTCCTGACTTTC.

The chain combines TRBV7-4 with TRBJ1-2; tentatively, D is TRBD1 (6 bases). CDR1 and CDR2 from the germline V gene are SGHVT and SQSDAQ. The CDR3 spans 15 residues. V was shortened by 0 bases and J by 4 bases, with 12 bases between the two germline ends. The CDR3 sequence: CASSLALGGGYGYTF. CDR3 nucleotides: TGTGCCAGCAGCTTAGCGCTAGGAGGGGGCTATGGCTACACCTTC. The entire variable domain, with the rest obtained from reference TRBV7-4 and TRBJ1-2, is as follows: GAGVSQSPRYKVAKRGRDVALRCDSISGHVTLYWYRQTLGQGSEVLTYSQSDAQRDKSGRPSGRFSAERPERSVSTLKIQRTEQGDSAVYLCASSLALGGGYGYTFGSGTRLTVV.

The chain is built from TRBV11-1 and TRBJ2-5; D is perhaps TRBD1 (6 bases). This CDR3 is 15 amino acids long. V was clipped by 5 bases and J by 11 bases, with 24 bases between them. Germline V gene sequence: CDR1 SGHAT, CDR2 FQDESV (reference sequence). The CDR3 region has the DNA TGTGCCAGCAGCCCAGGACAGACTGGGATCGATGAGCAGTACTTC. This gives the protein CASSPGQTGIDEQYF.

This clonotype was recorded a few times. The rearrangement links TRBV6-1 to TRBJ1-2, with a weak D call TRBD1 (5 bases). Trimming removed 7 bases from V and 3 bases from J, with 18 bases in between. CDR1 MNHNS and CDR2 SASEGT come from the germline V gene. The CDR3 covers 15 residues. CDR3 loop: CASTKGPFGDYGYTF. The CDR3 DNA reads TGTGCCAGCACTAAGGGACCCTTTGGGGACTATGGCTACACCTTC.

In its sample, this clonotype was seen a few times. In this CDR3 the conserved last residue, phenylalanine or tryptophan, is missing, so a read error is likely. The DNA is omitted, as the CDR3 cannot be located on it reliably, and the CDR3 follows TCRdb's listing. V usage is TRBV6-1 and J usage is TRBJ1-1. Germline CDR1 MNHNS, CDR2 SASEGT. Ends included, the CDR3 has 8 residues. CDR3 residues: CASTALKP.

The V call is TRBV7-6, the J call TRBJ2-3, with TRBD1 matching over 7 bases. The CDR3 has 14 residues. CDR1 and CDR2 from the germline V gene are SGHVS and FNYEAQ. V shed 6 bases and J 4 bases; nucleotides not matched to a gene: 7. CDR3 nucleotides: TGTGCCAGCAGTTGGGACAGTTATGCAGATACGCAGTATTTT. Translating gives CASSWDSYADTQYF.

This chain links TRBV11-2 with TRBJ2-3, with D perhaps matching TRBD1 (6 bases). This CDR3 has 16 amino acids. CDR1 and CDR2 from the germline V gene are SGHAT and FQNNGV. Deletions cut 2 bases from V and 2 bases from J, with 14 bases between. The CDR3 bases are TGTGCCAGCAGCTTACCCACAGGGAAGGACACAGATACGCAGTATTTT. Translated, it gives CASSLPTGKDTDTQYF.

This clonotype has a count of ten or more. J is TRBJ1-1 and V is TRBV10-3; D unclear. CDR3 length equals 14 residues. Trimming left V 3 bases short and J 6 bases short, with 14 bases between. From germline, CDR1 is ENHRY and CDR2 SYGVKD. Here the CDR3 reads CAISDTGSSAEAFF. CDR3 bases: TGTGCCATCAGTGATACCGGGAGTAGCGCTGAAGCTTTCTTT.

The CDR3 nucleotides are TGTGCCAGCAGCTTAGACTACCTCTCCTACGAGCAGTACTTC. Translated: CASSLDYLSYEQYF. The J gene is TRBJ2-3, the V gene TRBV7-2; D remains unclear. The last part of the DNA fits TRBJ2-7 better; the J call may be wrong. The CDR3 length is 14 residues. Germline-derived CDR1 and CDR2 are SGHTA and FQGNSA.

This clonotype was seen only a few times. This rearrangement joins TRBV7-2 to TRBJ2-7; TRBD1 might be the D (6 bases). The CDR3 extends over 13 amino acids. V lost 4 bases, J lost 1 base, and 8 bases lay in between. CDR1 and CDR2 (germline): SGHTA, FQGNSA. The CDR3 bases are TGTGCCAGCAGCTCGGACAGTTCCTACGAGCAGTACTTC. It translates to CASSSDSSYEQYF.

The chain is built from TRBV7-6 and TRBJ2-5; 7 nucleotides match TRBD1. Germline V gene sequence: CDR1 SGHVS, CDR2 FNYEAQ. Trimming at V came to 5 bases and at J to 5 bases, leaving 11 bases not matched to a gene. The length of the CDR3 is 15 residues. CDR3 nucleotide sequence: TGTGCCAGCAGCCCCACTGGTGCAGGGGGTGAGACCCAGTACTTC. It is translated as CASSPTGAGGETQYF.